This entry describes one T cell receptor (beta chain). The antigen is undetermined. These data originate in a study of T cells in Graves' hyperthyroidism and ophthalmopathy. Overall study: It was at initial diagnosis, before any treatment, that peripheral blood was collected.

Not enrolled were patients with uncontrolled infection, other autoimmune disease, pregnancy or lactation. Using around 10 ml of fresh peripheral blood, PBMCs were prepared. Regions amplified from RNA transcripts were the TCR beta CDR3 regions. HTBI primers were the set used in a first-round RT-PCR of the TCR CDR3. TCRdb analysed the multiplex PCR reads with MiXCR anew, one entry per CDR3 protein. Of roughly 500,000 distinct CDR3 sequences in the sample, more than 15% were seen once. Study-wide results and limits: Also found in blood were most expanded thyroid clonotypes above 0.001.

This TCR derives from a woman aged 25 to 45 with Graves' ophthalmopathy. The sample was blood.

Here the CDR3 DNA reads TGTGCCAGTACCCAAAGCGGGGATGAGCAGTTCTTC. This encodes CASTQSGDEQFF. V usage is TRBV19 and J usage is TRBJ2-1; 7 nucleotides agree with TRBD2. Germline CDR1 LNHDA, CDR2 SQIVND (reference sequence). The ends lost 7 bases at V and 8 bases at J; junction bases unmatched: 5. The CDR3 runs 12 residues.